Following are 26 T cell receptor beta chains from one sample sequenced in a study of Graves' ophthalmopathy and Graves' hyperthyroidism. The sequenced template was RNA, covering the TCR beta CDR3 region. Second-round multiplex PCR came after first-round RT-PCR with HTBI primers. Each CDR3 protein is one row after TCRdb ran MiXCR on the multiplex PCR reads. The data hold approximately 1.2 million distinct CDR3 sequences, with about two fifths observed a single time. Sequencing input: peripheral blood or thyroid tissue (not recorded which). The receptors come from an adult man with Graves' hyperthyroidism.

This clonotype was found a few times. J is TRBJ2-2 and V is TRBV20-1; a possible D gene is TRBD2 (6 bases). Trimming pared 0 bases from V and 1 base from J, leaving 9 bases between. The germline V gene has CDR1 DFQATT and CDR2 SNEGSKA (reference sequence). This CDR3 is built from 15 residues. CDR3 loop: CSARDLAVNTGELFF. The CDR3, as DNA: TGCAGTGCTAGAGATTTAGCGGTGAACACCGGGGAGCTGTTTTTT.

The V and J genes are TRBV29-1 and TRBJ2-6; D tentatively fits TRBD1 or TRBD2 (5 bases each). Per germline, CDR1 SQVTM and CDR2 ANQGSEA. CDR3 size: 15 residues. V was pared by 4 bases and J by 3 bases, with 13 bases between. CDR3 protein: CSVAGRNYGANVLTF. CDR3 sequence (DNA): TGCAGCGTTGCGGGACGGAACTATGGGGCCAACGTCCTGACTTTC.

This clonotype was seen many times. This chain connects TRBV20-1 to TRBJ2-7, with TRBD1 matching 7 bases. CDR1 DFQATT and CDR2 SNEGSKA come from the germline V gene (reference sequence). This CDR3 region has 14 residues. J lost 3 bases, V lost 2 bases, and 7 bases had no gene match. In DNA, the CDR3 is TGCAGTGCTAGAACCGGACAGGCTGACTACGAGCAGTACTTC. It specifies CSARTGQADYEQYF.

This sequence joins TRBV6-6 and TRBJ1-4, with unresolved D. The V end was cut by 6 bases, the J end by 7 bases, with 12 bases between. CDR3 length: 13 amino acids. CDR1 and CDR2 from the germline V gene are MNHNY and SVGAGI (reference sequence). The CDR3, as DNA: TGTGCCAGCAGACCGAGGGTTCGTGAAAAACTGTTTTTT. It yields the protein CASRPRVREKLFF.

About this clonotype: An end of the junction differs from the germline gene, which may be a read error. The rearrangement uses TRBV5-1 and TRBJ1-1; unclear D gene. This CDR3 has 14 residues. Germline values: CDR1 SGHRS, CDR2 YFSETQ. The CDR3 DNA reads TGCGCCAGCAGCTATTACAGAGGGAACACTGAAGCTTCCTTT. As protein: CASSYYRGNTEASF.

On this clonotype: At one boundary the junction diverges from the germline segment, which might be a read error. This chain joins TRBV15 and TRBJ2-6, with D unclear. Germline values: CDR1 LNHNV, CDR2 YYDKDF (reference sequence). This CDR3 contains 11 residues. The CDR3 coding sequence is TGTGCCACCAGCAAAGACACTTCCGTAGCTTTC. Its protein product is CATSKDTSVAF.

Worth noting for this clonotype: A read error may produce the germline difference seen at one junction end. V gene TRBV6-5 combines with J gene TRBJ2-5, with a possible D match to TRBD1 (5 bases). CDR3 length equals 15 residues. The germline V gene has CDR1 MNHEY and CDR2 SVGAGI. This CDR3 is CASQDPAGPQKTQYF. In DNA form, the CDR3 reads TGTGCCAGCCAAGATCCGGCAGGGCCCCAAAAGACCCAGTACTTC.

This sequence joins TRBV15 and TRBJ1-1; D unclear. Trimming stripped 0 bases from V and 6 bases from J, with 11 bases between. The CDR3 spans 14 residues. Germline V lookup: CDR1 LNHNV, CDR2 YYDKDF (reference sequence). CDR3 amino acids: CATSRDLGLAEAFF. Written as DNA, the CDR3 is TGTGCCACCAGCAGAGATCTGGGGTTGGCTGAAGCTTTCTTT.

The rearrangement uses TRBV7-2 and TRBJ2-7, with D tentatively TRBD1 (5 bases). Germline loops: CDR1 SGHTA, CDR2 FQGNSA. The CDR3 totals 15 residues. V was trimmed by 3 bases and J by 0 bases, leaving 12 bases between them. The CDR3: CASSFVAGNSYEQYF. In nucleotides, the CDR3 is TGTGCCAGCAGCTTTGTGGCAGGGAACTCCTACGAGCAGTACTTC.

This clonotype came up many times. The rearrangement links TRBV6-5 to TRBJ1-4; perhaps TRBD1 as D (5 bases). Trimming stripped 9 bases from V and 11 bases from J, with 13 bases between. The CDR3 runs 11 residues. Germline V gene data show CDR1 as MNHEY and CDR2 as SVGAGI. CDR3 sequence (DNA): TGTGCCAGTAAACTCAAGGGGAAACTGTTTTTT. Amino acids: CASKLKGKLFF.

This clonotype showed up just a few times. The chain is built from TRBV12-3 or TRBV12-4 and TRBJ1-1; a weak D match, TRBD1 (5 bases). This CDR3 is built from 14 residues. Trimming removed 6 bases from V and 6 bases from J, with 17 bases in between. The CDR3 nucleotides are TGTGCCAGCAGGAGCCCCGGGGCCGGGCCTGAAGCTTTCTTT. Residues: CASRSPGAGPEAFF.

Notes on this clonotype: This clone may be a read error of a much larger clone one base away. The CDR3 end shows no conserved phenylalanine or tryptophan, and so a read error is likely. The J gene is TRBJ2-5, the V gene TRBV7-2; tentative D call: TRBD2 (5 bases). Germline CDR1 SGHTA, CDR2 FQGNSA. This CDR3 spans 15 amino acids. V was trimmed by 3 bases and J by 3 bases, leaving 14 bases between them. The CDR3 spells CASSLNLALKETQYV. The CDR3 DNA reads TGTGCCAGCAGCTTGAATTTAGCGTTGAAAGAGACCCAGTACGTC.

The chain carries TRBV7-2 and TRBJ1-5, with a tentative D call TRBD1 (5 bases). Germline V lookup: CDR1 SGHTA, CDR2 FQGNSA. V lost 5 bases to trimming and J lost 3 bases, with 14 bases between them. CDR3 length equals 15 residues. The CDR3 protein is CASSRAGGTNQPQHF. In DNA form, the CDR3 reads TGTGCCAGCAGCCGAGCGGGGGGGACCAATCAGCCCCAGCATTTT.

The chain joins TRBV7-9 to TRBJ2-7; a weak D match, TRBD1 (6 bases). The germline V gene has CDR1 SEHNR and CDR2 FQNEAQ (reference sequence). V shed 5 bases and J shed 2 bases, with 16 bases lying between them. The CDR3 totals 15 residues. CDR3 in DNA: TGTGCCAGCAGCACCAAACAGGGAGCCACCTACGAGCAGTACTTC. Protein: CASSTKQGATYEQYF.

This clonotype was counted many times. The rearrangement joins TRBV7-9 to TRBJ1-4, with D possibly being TRBD1 (6 bases). Germline V CDR1 and CDR2: SEHNR, FQNEAQ (reference sequence). Trimming pared 10 bases from V and 5 bases from J, leaving 17 bases between. CDR3 length: 14 amino acids. Here the CDR3 reads CATSRGAVNEKLFF. For the CDR3, the DNA is TGTGCCACCTCAAGGGGGGCAGTCAATGAAAAACTGTTTTTT.

With regard to this clonotype: A single base separates this from a much larger clone, so it may be a read error. This chain uses TRBV20-1 with TRBJ1-4; D perhaps matches TRBD1 (5 bases). Germline V lookup: CDR1 DFQATT, CDR2 SNEGSKA (reference sequence). CDR3 length: 15 amino acids. The CDR3 nucleotides read TGCAGTGCTAGAGAAATCGGGACGTACAGTGAAAAACTGTCTTTT. This translates into CSAREIGTYSEKLSF.

This clonotype appeared many times. J is TRBJ2-5 and V is TRBV24-1; tentatively, D is TRBD1 (7 bases). V was clipped by 9 bases and J by 5 bases, with 15 bases between them. This CDR3 contains 13 residues. Looked up from germline, CDR1 is KGHDR and CDR2 is SFDVKD. The DNA for the CDR3 is TGTGCCACCTCTATATCAGGGGGGGAGACCCAGTACTTC. Its protein product is CATSISGGETQYF.

This clonotype was observed at least ten times. CDR3 sequence (DNA): TGTGCCAGCAGCTGGAGAGGAGCGGGGGATTCCTACGAGCAGTACTTC. This encodes CASSWRGAGDSYEQYF. The genes are TRBV7-9 and TRBJ2-7; the match to TRBD2 covers 8 bases. The germline V gene has CDR1 SEHNR and CDR2 FQNEAQ (reference sequence). V shed 4 bases, J shed 1 base, and the junction held 9 bases outside the gene matches. The CDR3 is made up of 16 amino acids.

This clonotype appeared a few times. This chain joins TRBV9 and TRBJ1-2; a possible D gene is TRBD1 (5 bases). Germline V lookup: CDR1 SGDLS, CDR2 YYNGEE. There are 16 residues in the CDR3. The ends were cut back, 1 base at V and 3 bases at J, with 16 bases in the middle. The CDR3 DNA is TGTGCCAGCAGCGTAACCGGGGGAGGGCGGGACTATGGCTACACCTTC. It encodes CASSVTGGGRDYGYTF.

This clonotype turned up a few times. The chain recombines TRBV5-1 with TRBJ2-5; D possibly corresponds to TRBD1 (6 bases). Trimming removed 1 base from V and 5 bases from J, with 18 bases in between. Germline CDR1 and CDR2: SGHRS and YFSETQ. The CDR3 length is 16 residues. CDR3 DNA: TGCGCCAGCAGCTTGTTTCTTCAGGGGTCGGGCGAGACCCAGTACTTC. Amino acid sequence: CASSLFLQGSGETQYF.

About this clonotype: This may arise from a read error, as a much more abundant clone is one base away. The V gene is TRBV10-3, the J gene TRBJ1-5; D unresolved. The germline V gene has CDR1 ENHRY and CDR2 SYGVKD. V was shortened by 5 bases and J by 13 bases, with 15 bases between the two germline ends. CDR3 size: 12 residues. CDR3 sequence: CAISPNFVRQHF. For the CDR3, the DNA is TGTGCCATCAGTCCAAATTTCGTAAGGCAGCATTTT.

Remarks on this clonotype: A much larger clone lies a single base off, so this may be a read error. V and J are TRBV19 and TRBJ2-7, with 8 bases that match TRBD2. The ends lost 3 bases at V and 7 bases at J; junction bases unmatched: 5. Germline CDR1 is LNHDA and CDR2 is SQIVND (reference sequence). The CDR3 consists of 13 residues. CDR3 in amino acids: CASSMAGGREQYF. The CDR3 bases are TGTGCCAGTAGTATGGCTGGCGGGAGGGAGCAGTACTTC.

A single count supports this clonotype. The gene calls are TRBV29-1 and TRBJ2-6, with a tentative D call TRBD2 (6 bases). CDR3 length: 14 residues. Trimming stripped 3 bases from V and 12 bases from J, with 18 bases between. The germline gives CDR1 SQVTM, CDR2 ANQGSEA. The CDR3 spells CSVDFGGTGSVLTF. The CDR3 region has the DNA TGCAGCGTTGACTTCGGAGGGACGGGCAGCGTCCTGACTTTC.

The chain employs TRBV6-5 and TRBJ2-5; 8 nucleotides agree with TRBD2. V lost 6 bases to trimming and J lost 5 bases; unmatched junction nucleotides: 8. CDR3 size: 14 residues. Germline V lookup: CDR1 MNHEY, CDR2 SVGAGI. CDR3 DNA: TGTGCCAGCAGACCCAGCGGGAGCTGGGAGACCCAGTACTTC. Encoded protein: CASRPSGSWETQYF.

This clonotype was recorded at least ten times. The gene calls are TRBV10-3 and TRBJ2-5; the match to TRBD2 covers 15 bases. This CDR3 is 14 amino acids long. With 9 bases clipped from V and 5 bases from J, the junction kept 4 bases outside the gene matches. Germline CDR1 reads ENHRY; CDR2 reads SYGVKD. The CDR3 is CAIGTSGRSETQYF. The CDR3 DNA reads TGTGCCATAGGGACTAGCGGGAGGTCTGAGACCCAGTACTTC.

The chain is built from TRBV7-2 and TRBJ1-5; tentative D call: TRBD1 (6 bases). The CDR3 is 12 amino acids. The germline V gene has CDR1 SGHTA and CDR2 FQGNSA. V gave up 5 bases and J gave up 13 bases, with 15 bases separating them. The chain's CDR3 is CASSKYSGEQHF. CDR3 sequence (DNA): TGTGCCAGCAGCAAATACTCAGGGGAGCAGCATTTT.